The source of this T cell receptor beta chain is a study of cytomegalovirus exposure and HLA in healthy donors. Findings of the study overall: Cytomegalovirus-associated status was assigned to about 150 TCR beta chains. Researchers reported that a few CMV-associated chains were confirmed in vitro as CMV antigen-specific.

This table comes from immunoSEQ multiplex PCR, and its TCRdb copy is limited to in-frame clones, with some not included. The sample lists fewer than 200,000 clones; about nine tenths were seen once. In regard to this clone: The target antigen is unknown.

The V end lost 5 bases, the J end lost 5 bases, and 9 bases lay between the germline ends. There are 12 residues in the CDR3. Germline CDR1 is MNHEY and CDR2 is SMNVEV (reference sequence). The chain combines TRBV27 with TRBJ1-1; D is perhaps TRBD1 (5 bases). What was sequenced was PBMCs. The sequence was collected from a man between 18 and 29 years old in good health and CMV-seropositive. This CDR3 reads CASSPGGTEAFF. DNA of the CDR3: TGTGCCAGCAGTCCGGGGGGTACTGAAGCTTTCTTT.